This TCR beta chain was profiled in a study of T cells after yellow fever vaccination. Study-wide results and limits: Clones from primary vaccination mostly reappeared after the booster (roughly 97% CD4, around 90% CD8). Weaker, the secondary response peaked sooner, at day 5 versus 15.

With respect to this clonotype: Its target is unknown.

CDR3 size: 18 residues. The junction had 14 bases not matched to a gene; V was cut back by 5 bases and J by 1 base. The germline gives CDR1 MDHEN, CDR2 SYDVKM. Generation of TCR cDNA used 5'RACE template switching (which added a universal primer site and UMIs). One entry per CDR3 protein results from TCRdb running MiXCR on the 5' RACE reads. The repertoire holds a few hundred thousand distinct CDR3 sequences, 15% to 20% seen once, with around an eighth in the top ten. Material: PBMCs, obtained 15 days after the yellow fever booster vaccination. This sequence originates from a man under 40 who received the YFV17D yellow fever vaccine. The genes are TRBV28 and TRBJ2-7, with 10 bases identical to TRBD2. The CDR3 DNA is TGTGCCAGCAGTCCTCTCACCCTAGCGGGAGAGGGATCCTACGAGCAGTACTTC. This sequence encodes CASSPLTLAGEGSYEQYF.